The 23 T cell receptor beta chains presented below share a single source sample, sequenced in a study of graft-versus-host responses after intestinal transplantation. Assay used: immunoSEQ multiplex PCR; TCRdb lists only in-frame clones, some missing. Among about 120,000 clones, roughly 96% were seen once, and the ten largest hold about 3.3%. Their target antigens are unknown. Sample: unstimulated CD8+ T cells sorted from spleen or lymph node cells, taken before intestinal transplant. Receptors were obtained from a human donor who received an intestinal transplant.

The chain joins TRBV9 to TRBJ2-2, with TRBD2 matching over 10 bases. From germline, CDR1 is SGDLS and CDR2 YYNGEE. The V and J ends lost 0 bases and 7 bases, in that order; junction bases with no gene match: 15. CDR3 length equals 19 residues. CDR3 nucleotide sequence: TGTGCCAGCAGCGTAGTTAGGGACCCAGCGGGAGGGCCAGTCGGGGAGCTGTTTTTT. Encoded protein: CASSVVRDPAGGPVGELFF.

Concerning this clone itself: The same CDR3 can be traced to other DNA sequences in this sample. The chain has TRBV2 and TRBJ1-1, with D tentatively TRBD1 (6 bases). The length of the CDR3 is 15 residues. V lost 7 bases to trimming and J lost 1 base, with 16 bases between them. The germline V gene encodes CDR1 SNHLY and CDR2 FYNNEI. CDR3 sequence (DNA): TGTGCCAGCAACCAGGCGCGGGGGGCGAACACTGAAGCTTTCTTT. Translated: CASNQARGANTEAFF.

V usage is TRBV6-5 and J usage is TRBJ1-5; maybe TRBD1 (6 bases). The V and J ends lost 5 bases and 4 bases respectively, with 12 bases between them. The V gene's germline CDR1 is MNHEY and CDR2 SVGAGI. The CDR3 has 14 residues. The CDR3 is CASSPDSGNQPQHF. Written as DNA, the CDR3 is TGTGCCAGCAGTCCGGACAGCGGGAATCAGCCCCAGCATTTT.

This chain connects TRBV4-3 to TRBJ1-2, with 9 nucleotides matching TRBD1. CDR1 is LGHNA and CDR2 is YSLEER in the germline V gene. V trimming: 4 bases; J trimming: 4 bases; junction bases outside the gene matches: 4. The length of the CDR3 is 14 residues. The CDR3 DNA sequence: TGCGCCAGCAGCCTGGGACAGGGAGTCTATGGCTACACCTTC. Translating gives CASSLGQGVYGYTF.

The gene calls are TRBV19 and TRBJ2-3; D is unclear. Germline CDR1 LNHDA, CDR2 SQIVND (reference sequence). The CDR3 totals 14 residues. Deletions cut 8 bases from V and 3 bases from J, with 15 bases between. The CDR3 nucleotides are TGTGCCAGTGTATCCATAAGGAGTACAGATACGCAGTATTTT. Protein product: CASVSIRSTDTQYF.

This clone was observed a handful of times. As DNA, the CDR3 is TGTGCCAGCAGCTTCCCGACAGGGCCCTCCGGAAACACCATATATTTT. Its protein is CASSFPTGPSGNTIYF. J is TRBJ1-3 and V is TRBV7-9, with 7 positions matching TRBD1. The CDR3 totals 16 residues. J was trimmed by 4 bases and V by 3 bases; bases with no gene match: 9. Germline lookup yields CDR1 SEHNR and CDR2 FQNEAQ (reference sequence).

The chain couples TRBV7-6 to TRBJ2-7; possibly TRBD1 or TRBD2 for D (5 bases each). V lost 1 base, J lost 1 base, and 8 bases lay in between. Germline CDR1 is SGHVS and CDR2 is FNYEAQ. CDR3 size: 14 residues. DNA for the CDR3: TGTGCCAGCAGCTTAGGGGACCCTTCCTACGAGCAGTACTTC. This sequence encodes CASSLGDPSYEQYF.

The chain links TRBV28 to TRBJ2-5, with a weak D call TRBD1 (5 bases). The better agreement between TRBJ2-7 and the DNA end casts doubt on the J call. The CDR3 totals 16 residues. Germline V gene sequence: CDR1 MDHEN, CDR2 SYDVKM. CDR3 region: CASSLIAGPQRHEQYF. For the CDR3, the DNA is TGTGCCAGCAGTTTAATCGCAGGGCCCCAGAGGCACGAGCAGTACTTC.

V gene TRBV14 combines with J gene TRBJ2-1, with unresolved D. The ends were cut back, 4 bases at V and 4 bases at J, with 17 bases in the middle. Germline loops: CDR1 SGHDN, CDR2 FVKESK. CDR3 length: 16 amino acids. This CDR3 reads CASSLTLDNPYNEQFF. Here the CDR3 DNA reads TGTGCCAGCAGCCTTACACTTGACAACCCGTACAATGAGCAGTTCTTC. The full variable domain, rest sourced from reference TRBV14 and TRBJ2-1, is EAGVTQFPSHSVIEKGQTVTLRCDPISGHDNLYWYRRVMGKEIKFLLHFVKESKQDESGMPNNRFLAERTGGTYSTLKVQPAELEDSGVYFCASSLTLDNPYNEQFFGPGTRLTVL.

V usage is TRBV28 and J usage is TRBJ2-3; TRBD2 aligns across 15 bases. Germline loops: CDR1 MDHEN, CDR2 SYDVKM. V lost 3 bases, J lost 2 bases, and 12 bases stayed unmatched. The CDR3 spans 20 residues. CDR3 sequence: CASSFPPWGLAGGPTDTQYF. The CDR3 DNA reads TGTGCCAGCAGTTTCCCCCCGTGGGGACTAGCGGGAGGTCCCACAGATACGCAGTATTTT. Full variable domain (missing parts from reference TRBV28 and TRBJ2-3): DVKVTQSSRYLVKRTGEKVFLECVQDMDHENMFWYRQDPGLGLRLIYFSYDVKMKEKGDIPEGYSVSREKKERFSLILESASTNQTSMYLCASSFPPWGLAGGPTDTQYFGPGTRLTVL.

This chain uses TRBV4-2 with TRBJ2-7; 15 bases are shared with TRBD2. The CDR3 consists of 18 residues. The V segment lost 1 base and the J segment 3 bases; nucleotides outside the gene matches: 7. The germline V gene encodes CDR1 LGHNA and CDR2 YNFKEQ. The CDR3 reads CASSQGTSGRDVSYEQYF. The CDR3 DNA reads TGTGCCAGCAGCCAAGGGACTAGCGGGAGGGATGTCAGCTACGAGCAGTACTTC.

J is TRBJ2-5 and V is TRBV7-7, with D perhaps TRBD2 (6 bases). V was trimmed by 3 bases and J by 2 bases, leaving 13 bases between them. This CDR3 has 15 amino acids. Germline values: CDR1 SSHAT, CDR2 FNYEAQ (reference sequence). In DNA form, the CDR3 reads TGTGCCAGCAGCTTGGCCCCTAGCGTACAAGAGACCCAGTACTTC. As protein: CASSLAPSVQETQYF.

The chain uses TRBV9 and TRBJ1-2; 9 bases are shared with TRBD1. J lost 4 bases, V lost 3 bases, and 4 bases had no gene match. The length of the CDR3 is 14 residues. Germline V gives CDR1 SGDLS, CDR2 YYNGEE. CDR3 loop: CASSGTGGAYGYTF. For the CDR3, the DNA is TGTGCCAGCAGCGGTACAGGGGGCGCCTATGGCTACACCTTC.

The chain is built from TRBV6-9 and TRBJ2-3; 10 nucleotides agree with TRBD2. The CDR3 covers 19 residues. Trimming cost V 5 bases and J 2 bases; bases outside gene matches: 16. Germline lookup yields CDR1 MNHGY and CDR2 SVAAGI. CDR3 region: CASSQFLASGRLNTDTQYF. The CDR3 coding sequence is TGTGCCAGCAGTCAATTCTTGGCTAGCGGGAGACTAAACACAGATACGCAGTATTTT.

V is TRBV6-5 and J is TRBJ2-7; D is undetermined. CDR1 and CDR2 from the germline V gene are MNHEY and SVGAGI. With 5 bases removed from V and 2 bases from J, the gap between germline ends came to 7 bases. The CDR3 runs to 12 residues. This chain's CDR3 is CASSAGTYEQYF. DNA of the CDR3: TGTGCCAGCAGTGCCGGAACCTACGAGCAGTACTTC.

The chain has TRBV5-5 and TRBJ1-2; D gene ambiguous. Trimming left V 0 bases short and J 5 bases short, with 8 bases between. The CDR3 loop spans 13 amino acids. CDR1 SGHKS and CDR2 YYEKEE come from the germline V gene (reference sequence). CDR3 bases: TGTGCCAGCAGCTTGGGTATTAGTTATGGCTACACCTTC. Translation gives CASSLGISYGYTF.

This clone was observed once. This chain connects TRBV5-1 to TRBJ2-7, with a possible D match to TRBD1 (6 bases). CDR3 length equals 14 residues. With 0 bases removed from V and 5 bases from J, the gap between germline ends came to 12 bases. Germline assignment: CDR1 SGHRS and CDR2 YFSETQ. The CDR3 spells CASSLEGVTDEQYF. In nucleotides, the CDR3 is TGCGCCAGCAGCTTGGAGGGGGTGACCGACGAGCAGTACTTC.

V gene TRBV12-5 combines with J gene TRBJ1-1; 10 bases agree with TRBD1. The V segment lost 2 bases and the J segment 5 bases; nucleotides outside the gene matches: 11. Germline V gene data show CDR1 as LGHNT and CDR2 as FRNRAP. The CDR3 runs to 17 residues. The CDR3 DNA follows: TGTGCTAGTGGTTTGACACCGACAGGGGGCTTTATAACTGAAGCTTTCTTT. This translates into CASGLTPTGGFITEAFF.

The rearrangement uses TRBV28 and TRBJ1-2, with 10 bases identical to TRBD1. The CDR3 consists of 19 residues. The germline V gene has CDR1 MDHEN and CDR2 SYDVKM. With V trimmed by 6 bases and J by 4 bases, 20 bases remained unmatched. The CDR3 protein is CASRWPGRDRGARRYGYTF. The CDR3, as DNA: TGTGCCAGCAGGTGGCCGGGTCGGGACAGGGGTGCTCGCCGCTATGGCTACACCTTC.

The rearrangement uses TRBV6-1 and TRBJ1-2; D uncertain. This CDR3 comprises 15 residues. Looked up from germline, CDR1 is MNHNS and CDR2 is SASEGT. V dropped 4 bases and J dropped 5 bases, with 17 bases sitting between them. In DNA form, the CDR3 reads TGTGCCAGCAGTGGATACTCGGGAAGGGAATATGGCTACACCTTC. Translated, it gives CASSGYSGREYGYTF.

The V and J genes are TRBV9 and TRBJ2-7; 9 bases map to TRBD1. Trimming at V came to 4 bases and at J to 2 bases, leaving 7 bases not matched to a gene. Germline V gene lookup returns CDR1 SGDLS and CDR2 YYNGEE. The CDR3 sequence is 15 residues long. The chain's CDR3 is CASSPEDRGAYEQYF. The CDR3 DNA sequence: TGTGCCAGCAGCCCTGAGGACAGGGGAGCCTACGAGCAGTACTTC.

About this clone itself: The same CDR3 arises from other DNA sequences in this sample as well. The chain carries TRBV5-6 and TRBJ1-1; no clear D gene. The V and J ends lost 4 bases and 1 base respectively, with 8 bases between them. The CDR3 sequence is 13 residues long. CDR1 and CDR2 (germline): SGHDT, YYEEEE. CDR3 loop: CASSLGGNTEAFF. The DNA of the CDR3 is TGTGCCAGCAGCCTGGGAGGGAACACTGAAGCTTTCTTT.

This clone was detected once. The chain couples TRBV28 to TRBJ2-7; 7 nucleotides line up with TRBD2. The ends lost 3 bases at V and 2 bases at J; junction bases unmatched: 7. CDR1 is MDHEN, CDR2 SYDVKM, per germline. There are 15 residues in the CDR3. Here the CDR3 DNA reads TGTGCCAGCAGTTTGGGACCGGGGGGTGCCTACGAGCAGTACTTC. Protein: CASSLGPGGAYEQYF.